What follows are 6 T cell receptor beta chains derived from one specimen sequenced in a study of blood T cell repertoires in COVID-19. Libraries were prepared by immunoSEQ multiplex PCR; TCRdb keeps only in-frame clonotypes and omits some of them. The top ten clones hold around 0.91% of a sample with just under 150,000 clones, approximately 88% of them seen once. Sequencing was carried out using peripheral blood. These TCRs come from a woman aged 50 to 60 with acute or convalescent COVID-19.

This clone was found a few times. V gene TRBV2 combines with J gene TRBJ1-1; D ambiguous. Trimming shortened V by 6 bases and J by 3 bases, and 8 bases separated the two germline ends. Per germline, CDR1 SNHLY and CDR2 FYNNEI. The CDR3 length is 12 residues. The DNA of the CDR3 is TGTGCCAGCAGGGCAAGATACACTGAAGCTTTCTTT. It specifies CASRARYTEAFF.

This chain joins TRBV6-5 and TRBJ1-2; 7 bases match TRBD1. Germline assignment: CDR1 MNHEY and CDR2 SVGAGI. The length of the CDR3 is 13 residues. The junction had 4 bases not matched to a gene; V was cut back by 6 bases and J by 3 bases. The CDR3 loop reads CASRQGLDYGYTF. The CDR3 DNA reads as TGTGCCAGCAGACAGGGGCTGGACTATGGCTACACCTTC.

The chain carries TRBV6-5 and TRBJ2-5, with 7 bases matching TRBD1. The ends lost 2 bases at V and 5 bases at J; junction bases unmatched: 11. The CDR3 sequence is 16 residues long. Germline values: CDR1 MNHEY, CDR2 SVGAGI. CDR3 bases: TGTGCCAGCAGTTACCTTCAAACAGGGGTTGGTGAGACCCAGTACTTC. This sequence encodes CASSYLQTGVGETQYF.

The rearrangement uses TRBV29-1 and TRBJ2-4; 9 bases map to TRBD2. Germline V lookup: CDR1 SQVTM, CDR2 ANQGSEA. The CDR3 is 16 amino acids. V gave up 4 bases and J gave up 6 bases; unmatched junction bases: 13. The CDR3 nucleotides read TGCAGCGTTGGACTCTCTGGCGGGAGGGCCTCAAACATTCAGTACTTC. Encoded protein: CSVGLSGGRASNIQYF.

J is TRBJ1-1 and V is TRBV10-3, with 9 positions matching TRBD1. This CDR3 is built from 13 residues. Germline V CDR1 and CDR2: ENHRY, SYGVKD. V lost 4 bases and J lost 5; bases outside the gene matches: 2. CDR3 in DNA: TGTGCCATCAGTGGGACAGGGGTTACTGAAGCTTTCTTT. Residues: CAISGTGVTEAFF.

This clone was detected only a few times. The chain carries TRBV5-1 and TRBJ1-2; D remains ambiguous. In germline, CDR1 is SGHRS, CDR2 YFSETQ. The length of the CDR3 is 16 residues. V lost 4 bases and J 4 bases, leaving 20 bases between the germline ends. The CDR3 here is CASSVEPSGDPYGYTF. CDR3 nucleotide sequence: TGCGCCAGCAGCGTGGAGCCCTCAGGTGACCCCTATGGCTACACCTTC.